This T cell receptor beta chain was recovered during a study of CD8 T cells in ankylosing spondylitis. Trimming left V 6 bases short and J 0 bases short, with 12 bases between. This CDR3 is built from 14 residues. CDR1 is DFQATT and CDR2 is SNEGSKA in the germline V gene (reference sequence). From the 5' RACE reads, TCRdb called clonotypes with MiXCR, one entry per CDR3 protein. This table has 700,000 to 1,000,000 distinct CDR3 sequences, 10% to 15% appearing once. Details on this clonotype: No antigen is known for it.

Study-wide results and limits: Disease-associated clonotypes exhibited CD8+ identity and were relatively infrequent in peripheral blood. A TCR beta motif of fewer than ten highly homologous variants seemed to mark ankylosing spondylitis blood.

This rearrangement joins TRBV20-1 to TRBJ1-5; D may be TRBD1 (6 bases). This receptor was identified in a male donor with ankylosing spondylitis. The source material was blood, either unsorted or a sorted T cell fraction (not recorded which). Here the CDR3 DNA reads TGCAGTGCGTTCCAGGGGTATAGCAATCAGCCCCAGCATTTT. Its protein product is CSAFQGYSNQPQHF.